A selection of T cell receptor beta chains follows, all from one sample in a study of blood T cell repertoires in COVID-19. Libraries were prepared by immunoSEQ multiplex PCR; TCRdb keeps only in-frame clonotypes and omits some of them. Here the sample spans 75,000 to 95,000 clones, around four fifths being singletons. Source material: peripheral blood. The receptors were gathered from a man aged 50 to 60 with acute or convalescent COVID-19. The CDR3 runs from the conserved cysteine through the conserved F or W. A D gene is named only where the DNA matches it firmly. A row's size may be missing; if present it is once, few, many or a size class.

TRBV19	-	-	TRBJ2-7	TGTGCCAGTAGTAGAAGACTAGAAAGCTCCTACGAGCAGTACTTC	CASSRRLESSYEQYF
TRBV11-2	-	-	TRBJ1-4	TGTGCCAGCAGCTTGACAGACCAACTTTTTGCAACTAATGAAAAACTGTTTTTT	CASSLTDQLFATNEKLFF
TRBV7-8	-	-	TRBJ2-3	TGTGCCAGCAGCTTAGGTGCCGCGGGTCAACTGCAGTATTTT	CASSLGAAGQLQYF
TRBV27	-	-	TRBJ1-2	TGTGCCAGCAGTTTTCAGGGGTACGGCTACACCTTC	CASSFQGYGYTF
TRBV20-1	-	-	TRBJ1-1	TGCAGTGCTAGTCGGGGGTTGAACACTGAAGCTTTCTTT	CSASRGLNTEAFF
TRBV29-1	TRBD1	-	TRBJ1-1	TGCAGCGTTGAGGGTCAGGGGGCCCCGAACACTGAAGCTTTCTTT	CSVEGQGAPNTEAFF
TRBV5-5	-	-	TRBJ1-6	TGTGCCAGCAGCTCCGGACTAACCGGCAATTCACCCCTCCACTTT	CASSSGLTGNSPLHF
TRBV3-1/TRBV3-2	-	-	TRBJ1-3	TGTGCCAGCAGCCAAGACGTTTCGGGAGGAAACACCATATATTTT	CASSQDVSGGNTIYF
TRBV6-5	TRBD1	-	TRBJ2-7	TGTGCCAGCAGTATGACAGGGGCAGGCTCCTACGAGCAGTACTTC	CASSMTGAGSYEQYF
TRBV29-1	TRBD1	-	TRBJ1-6	TGCAGCGCCTCGGACAGGGGGGTTTCACCCCTCCACTTT	CSASDRGVSPLHF
TRBV7-2	TRBD2	-	TRBJ2-3	TGTGCCAGCAGCTTAACACTAGCGGGAGAATGGGATACGCAGTATTTT	CASSLTLAGEWDTQYF
TRBV5-4	TRBD1	-	TRBJ1-4	TGTGCCAGCAGTTACACTCAGGGGGCGGGGGAAAAACTGTTTTTT	CASSYTQGAGEKLFF
TRBV7-9	-	-	TRBJ2-1	TGTGCCAGCAGCTACTATAATTACAATGAGCAGTTCTTC	CASSYYNYNEQFF
TRBV5-1	-	-	TRBJ2-2	TGCGCCAGCAGCCCGGACTCTAACACCGGGGAGCTGTTTTTT	CASSPDSNTGELFF
TRBV28	-	-	TRBJ1-5	TGTGCCAGCAGCTTAAACTACAGGTCCAACTCTCCCCAGCATTTT	CASSLNYRSNSPQHF
TRBV30	-	-	TRBJ2-1	TGTGCCTGGAGCGACGGGAGTGTTCGGTTCTTC	CAWSDGSVRFF
TRBV19	-	-	TRBJ2-1	TGTGCCAGTAGTACAATCACGACAGTCCACAATGAGCAGTTCTTC	CASSTITTVHNEQFF
TRBV30	-	-	TRBJ2-7	TGTGCCAGGGAGACAGGCTCCTACGAGCAGTACTTC	CARETGSYEQYF
TRBV6-2/TRBV6-3	-	few	TRBJ2-5	TGTGCCAGCAGTTATCAGGAACAAGAGACCCAGTACTTC	CASSYQEQETQYF
TRBV18	TRBD2	-	TRBJ2-2	TGTGCCAGCTCACCACCGGGACTAGCGGGGGGCCAGTCCGGGGAGCTGTTTTTT	CASSPPGLAGGQSGELFF